The 27 T cell receptor beta chains given below trace back to one sample, sequenced in a study of cytomegalovirus exposure and HLA in healthy donors listed by TCRdb under 2017. Library preparation employed the immunoSEQ multiplex PCR assay. The multiplex PCR relied on a mix of 60 forward primers for TCR Vbeta segments and 13 reverse primers for TCR Jbeta segments. What TCRdb holds here is the immuneACCESS table cut down to in-frame rearrangements. Part of the clones is not present; checked against another copy, under half of the missing clones reflect an unresolved V gene, and the others are unexplained. This sample has about 190,000 clones in its table, and 82% of those were observed once. Less than 0.85% of the sample belongs to the ten largest clones. Sequencing input: PBMCs. The receptors originated from a young woman in good health and CMV-seronegative.

J is TRBJ1-3 and V is TRBV7-6; 7 bases are a match to TRBD1. There are 17 residues in the CDR3. The J segment lost 0 bases and the V segment lost 5 bases, leaving 10 bases of the junction unmatched. Per the germline V gene, CDR1 is SGHVS and CDR2 is FNYEAQ. This chain's CDR3 is CASSPSTGNPSGNTIYF. CDR3 coding DNA: TGTGCCAGCAGCCCCTCGACAGGGAACCCCTCTGGAAACACCATATATTTT.

V is TRBV18 and J is TRBJ2-7; 9 nucleotides agree with TRBD2. Germline assignment: CDR1 KGHSH and CDR2 LQKENI. The V and J ends lost 3 bases and 6 bases, in that order; junction bases with no gene match: 12. CDR3 length: 16 residues. This CDR3 is CASSPLAGGGAAEQYF. DNA for the CDR3: TGTGCCAGCTCACCTCTTGCTGGCGGGGGGGCCGCCGAGCAGTACTTC.

The rearrangement links TRBV6-5 to TRBJ1-1, with 7 positions matching TRBD1. V shed 4 bases, J shed 4 bases, and the junction held 12 bases outside the gene matches. CDR1 and CDR2 from the germline V gene are MNHEY and SVGAGI. This CDR3 has 16 residues. In DNA, the CDR3 is TGTGCCAGCAGTTCTCAGGGGGATACAATGGCCACTGAAGCTTTCTTT. As protein: CASSSQGDTMATEAFF.

This chain joins TRBV14 and TRBJ2-5; no firm D call. The V and J ends lost 0 bases and 6 bases respectively, with 14 bases between them. In germline, CDR1 is SGHDN, CDR2 FVKESK. The CDR3 is 15 residues long. The CDR3 coding sequence is TGTGCCAGCAGCCAAGATGGCGGCCTAAGGAAGACCCAGTACTTC. As protein: CASSQDGGLRKTQYF.

V is TRBV5-1 and J is TRBJ1-2, with 8 bases matching TRBD1. Per germline, CDR1 SGHRS and CDR2 YFSETQ. Germline trimming cut 5 bases from V and 2 bases from J; bases unmatched to any gene: 2. CDR3 length: 13 residues. The DNA of the CDR3 is TGCGCCAGCAGTCGGACAGGGAACTATGGCTACACCTTC. Translation gives CASSRTGNYGYTF.

This clone came up a few times. The V and J genes are TRBV6-5 and TRBJ2-7, with D perhaps matching TRBD2 (5 bases). V lost 6 bases and J lost 5, with 17 bases in between. This CDR3 contains 14 residues. Germline V lookup: CDR1 MNHEY, CDR2 SVGAGI. For the CDR3, the DNA is TGTGCCAGCAGAGGAGGCCATACACGGGACGAGCAGTACTTC. This codes for CASRGGHTRDEQYF.

The J gene is TRBJ1-1, the V gene TRBV18; no reliable D call. The CDR3 is 14 amino acids. The germline V gene has CDR1 KGHSH and CDR2 LQKENI. V lost 3 bases and J lost 3, with 11 bases in between. CDR3 sequence (DNA): TGTGCCAGCTCACCCGCCGGGGTTTACACTGAAGCTTTCTTT. Translating it yields CASSPAGVYTEAFF.

The chain is built from TRBV7-9 and TRBJ2-2; 9 bases are a match to TRBD1. Germline trimming cut 1 base from V and 7 bases from J; bases unmatched to any gene: 13. The germline V gene encodes CDR1 SEHNR and CDR2 FQNEAQ (reference sequence). The CDR3 runs 18 residues. CDR3 protein: CASSLGAPGTGRHGELFF. The CDR3 DNA sequence: TGTGCCAGCAGCTTAGGGGCCCCCGGGACAGGGAGGCACGGGGAGCTGTTTTTT.

J is TRBJ1-5 and V is TRBV7-8; 7 bases map to TRBD1. Germline V gene data show CDR1 as SGHVS and CDR2 as FQNEAQ. The CDR3 has 13 amino acids. V was pared by 8 bases and J by 5 bases, with 6 bases of the junction left unmatched. The CDR3 sequence: CASGGRGDQPQHF. For the CDR3, the DNA is TGTGCCAGCGGCGGCAGGGGGGATCAGCCCCAGCATTTT.

The V call is TRBV19, the J call TRBJ2-1; perhaps TRBD1 as D (5 bases). Trimming pared 3 bases from V and 1 base from J, leaving 10 bases between. Germline values: CDR1 LNHDA, CDR2 SQIVND (reference sequence). This CDR3 has 15 amino acids. CDR3 in amino acids: CASSILQGSYNEQFF. CDR3 coding DNA: TGTGCCAGTAGTATCCTTCAGGGATCCTACAATGAGCAGTTCTTC.

A single count supports this clone. The CDR3 protein is CASSLSDRETNEQFF. CDR3 coding DNA: TGCGCCAGCAGCTTATCCGACAGGGAGACGAATGAGCAGTTCTTC. The V call is TRBV5-1, the J call TRBJ2-1; 7 nucleotides agree with TRBD1. Per the germline V gene, CDR1 is SGHRS and CDR2 is YFSETQ. V trimming: 2 bases; J trimming: 7 bases; junction bases outside the gene matches: 9. There are 15 residues in the CDR3.

The rearrangement links TRBV27 to TRBJ2-3; 7 bases fit TRBD2. The CDR3 contains 15 residues. The J segment lost 2 bases and the V segment lost 4 bases, leaving 6 bases of the junction unmatched. The germline CDR1 and CDR2 sequences are MNHEY and SMNVEV (reference sequence). The CDR3, as DNA: TGTGCCAGCAGTTCCTTCGGGACTAACACAGATACGCAGTATTTT. Protein sequence: CASSSFGTNTDTQYF.

The chain links TRBV13 to TRBJ2-3; 8 nucleotides agree with TRBD2. The V gene end was trimmed by 3 bases and the J gene end by 2 bases; junction bases not matched to a gene: 7. The CDR3 sequence is 16 residues long. Germline-derived CDR1 and CDR2 are PRHDT and FYEKMQ (reference sequence). The DNA of the CDR3 is TGTGCCAGCAGCTTGGGTGCGGGGGGCCCCACAGATACGCAGTATTTT. Its translation is CASSLGAGGPTDTQYF. Looking up the rest from reference TRBV13 and TRBJ2-3 gives the full variable domain: AAGVIQSPRHLIKEKRETATLKCYPIPRHDTVYWYQQGPGQDPQFLISFYEKMQSDKGSIPDRFSAQQFSDYHSELNMSSLELGDSALYFCASSLGAGGPTDTQYFGPGTRLTVL.

The rearrangement uses TRBV6-6 and TRBJ2-7; 10 nucleotides agree with TRBD1. Trimming at V came to 3 bases and at J to 3 bases, leaving 5 bases not matched to a gene. The germline CDR1 and CDR2 sequences are MNHNY and SVGAGI (reference sequence). CDR3 length equals 15 residues. CDR3 in amino acids: CASSYPGTGVYEQYF. The CDR3 nucleotides are TGTGCCAGCAGTTATCCCGGGACAGGGGTCTACGAGCAGTACTTC.

This sequence joins TRBV27 and TRBJ2-7; TRBD2 matches at 12 bases. The V segment lost 5 bases and the J segment 2 bases; nucleotides outside the gene matches: 1. The CDR3 runs 14 residues. The germline V gene encodes CDR1 MNHEY and CDR2 SMNVEV (reference sequence). The DNA of the CDR3 is TGTGCCAGCAGTGGGACTAGCGGGCCCTACGAGCAGTACTTC. As protein: CASSGTSGPYEQYF.

V usage is TRBV19 and J usage is TRBJ2-2; D call uncertain. Germline V CDR1 and CDR2: LNHDA, SQIVND (reference sequence). This CDR3 contains 13 residues. Between the trimmed V and J ends, which lost 3 bases and 6 bases, there was a span of 8 bases. The CDR3 region has the DNA TGTGCCAGTAGTATTCCCTACCCCGGGGAGCTGTTTTTT. Amino acids: CASSIPYPGELFF.

V is TRBV7-9 and J is TRBJ2-5; the match to TRBD2 covers 10 bases. V gave up 4 bases and J gave up 1 base; unmatched junction bases: 3. Germline V lookup: CDR1 SEHNR, CDR2 FQNEAQ (reference sequence). CDR3 length: 15 amino acids. CDR3 coding DNA: TGTGCCAGCAGCTCCGGGACTAGCGTCCAAGAGACCCAGTACTTC. Translated, it gives CASSSGTSVQETQYF.

DNA of the CDR3: TGTGCCAGCAGAACAGGGACAGGGGCCTATGGCTACACCTTC. Protein sequence: CASRTGTGAYGYTF. The chain employs TRBV5-5 and TRBJ1-2; 10 bases align to TRBD1. The germline CDR1 and CDR2 sequences are SGHKS and YYEKEE (reference sequence). Unmatched junction bases numbered 5, after V lost 5 bases and J lost 4 bases. The CDR3 loop spans 14 amino acids.

This clone has just a few counts. The V gene is TRBV14, the J gene TRBJ2-4; tentatively, D is TRBD1 (6 bases). Trimming left V 0 bases short and J 8 bases short, with 11 bases between. Germline CDR1 and CDR2: SGHDN and FVKESK. This CDR3 has 14 residues. The CDR3 coding sequence is TGTGCCAGCAGCCAAGATCTGGGGGCGGACATTCAGTACTTC. This gives the protein CASSQDLGADIQYF.

Of note for this clone: Additional DNA sequences in this sample encode the identical CDR3. The chain has TRBV7-2 and TRBJ2-5, with D possibly being TRBD1 (5 bases). The CDR3 spans 13 residues. The V end lost 5 bases, the J end lost 5 bases, and 12 bases lay between the germline ends. The germline V gene has CDR1 SGHTA and CDR2 FQGNSA. CDR3 DNA sequence: TGTGCCAGCAGCCTAGGGGCAGGGGAGACCCAGTACTTC. As protein: CASSLGAGETQYF.

The chain carries TRBV20-1 and TRBJ1-1; D gene uncertain. CDR3 length equals 11 residues. The germline V and J ends were trimmed by 4 bases and 6 bases, with 9 bases remaining between them. Germline-derived CDR1 and CDR2 are DFQATT and SNEGSKA (reference sequence). The CDR3 reads CSAMRAAEAFF. DNA of the CDR3: TGCAGTGCTATGCGGGCTGCTGAAGCTTTCTTT.

This clone has only a few counts. This chain uses TRBV28 with TRBJ1-1, with a weak D call TRBD1 (5 bases). The germline CDR1 and CDR2 sequences are MDHEN and SYDVKM. There are 13 residues in the CDR3. The V end was cut by 8 bases, the J end by 6 bases, with 16 bases between. The CDR3, as DNA: TGTGCCAGCCCGGGGCCCGGGGGTGCTGAAGCTTTCTTT. Its translation is CASPGPGGAEAFF.

The chain is built from TRBV10-3 and TRBJ1-1, with D unclear. There are 14 residues in the CDR3. Germline V gene lookup returns CDR1 ENHRY and CDR2 SYGVKD. Trimming stripped 4 bases from V and 5 bases from J, with 14 bases between. DNA of the CDR3: TGTGCCATCAGTGGGTGGGGAAGGGAGACTGAAGCTTTCTTT. Protein sequence: CAISGWGRETEAFF.

For the CDR3, the DNA is TGTGCCAGCAGCTTAGACTTTACTAGCGGGGTTTACAATGAGCAGTTCTTC. This encodes CASSLDFTSGVYNEQFF. This sequence joins TRBV7-9 and TRBJ2-1; 10 nucleotides match TRBD2. V dropped 1 base and J dropped 4; count of bases not matched to a gene: 7. The CDR3 covers 17 residues. Germline CDR1 is SEHNR and CDR2 is FQNEAQ (reference sequence).

J is TRBJ2-1 and V is TRBV11-2; possible D gene TRBD1, 5 bases. The ends were cut back, 5 bases at V and 10 bases at J, with 15 bases in the middle. This CDR3 comprises 13 residues. Germline assignment: CDR1 SGHAT and CDR2 FQNNGV. The CDR3 reads CASSEPDHREQFF. CDR3 DNA: TGTGCCAGCAGCGAACCGGACCACAGGGAGCAGTTCTTC.

This chain joins TRBV11-1 and TRBJ2-6; tentatively, D is TRBD1 (6 bases). Per germline, CDR1 SGHAT and CDR2 FQDESV (reference sequence). Trimming stripped 1 base from V and 2 bases from J, with 6 bases between. This CDR3 contains 15 residues. CDR3 sequence: CASSLDRAGANVLTF. In DNA form, the CDR3 reads TGTGCCAGCAGCTTAGACAGGGCTGGGGCCAACGTCCTGACTTTC.

This clone came up once. The chain joins TRBV4-1 to TRBJ1-4, with D perhaps TRBD1 (6 bases). Germline CDR1 MGHRA, CDR2 YSYEKL. This CDR3 contains 19 residues. V gave up 2 bases and J gave up 7 bases, with 26 bases separating them. CDR3 loop: CASSQRGGREERFPEKLFF. The CDR3 region has the DNA TGCGCCAGCAGCCAAAGGGGGGGCAGGGAGGAAAGGTTTCCTGAAAAACTGTTTTTT.